One and the same sample provided the 14 T cell receptor beta chains below, sequenced in a study of cytomegalovirus exposure and HLA in healthy donors. Both 60 Vbeta primers and 13 Jbeta primers went into the PCR. The repertoire was sequenced with immunoSEQ multiplex PCR; TCRdb's copy has only in-frame clones and lacks some. The top ten clones hold 6.1% of a sample with 110,000 or so clones, over 80% of them seen once. Input material: PBMCs. These receptor sequences come from a man between 18 and 35 years old in good health and CMV-seronegative.

The chain combines TRBV7-8 with TRBJ1-1; D call uncertain. The CDR3 contains 13 residues. Germline V gene lookup returns CDR1 SGHVS and CDR2 FQNEAQ. With 6 bases removed from V and 7 bases from J, the gap between germline ends came to 15 bases. CDR3 in DNA: TGTGCCAGCAGTCAAGACATTATGGGTGAAGCTTTCTTT. Protein: CASSQDIMGEAFF. The variable domain in full, with the rest retrieved from reference TRBV7-8 and TRBJ1-1, is GAGVSQSPRYKVAKRGQDVALRCDPISGHVSLFWYQQALGQGPEFLTYFQNEAQLDKSGLPSDRFFAERPEGSVSTLKIQRTQQEDSAVYLCASSQDIMGEAFFGQGTRLTVV.

CDR3: CASSRTGSGNTIYF. The CDR3 DNA is TGTGCCAGCAGCCGAACAGGGAGCGGAAACACCATATATTTT. V usage is TRBV14 and J usage is TRBJ1-3, with a weak D call TRBD1 (6 bases). Germline V gives CDR1 SGHDN, CDR2 FVKESK. The CDR3 is made up of 14 amino acids. The V end lost 4 bases, the J end lost 4 bases, and 11 bases lay between the germline ends.

The chain joins TRBV5-6 to TRBJ2-5; 13 bases are a match to TRBD2. Unmatched junction bases numbered 10, after V lost 0 bases and J lost 5 bases. There are 18 residues in the CDR3. CDR1 and CDR2 (germline): SGHDT, YYEEEE. CDR3 sequence: CASSLAVGLAGEWETQYF. Written as DNA, the CDR3 is TGTGCCAGCAGCTTGGCTGTTGGACTAGCGGGAGAGTGGGAGACCCAGTACTTC.

Comments on this clone: One base away lies a much larger clone, so this may be a sequencing read error. The CDR3 loop reads CSSSLSPGGETEAFF. The CDR3 DNA reads TGTTCCAGCAGCTTATCCCCGGGAGGGGAGACTGAAGCTTTCTTT. The V gene is TRBV7-9, the J gene TRBJ1-1, with D possibly being TRBD1 (5 bases). The germline CDR1 and CDR2 sequences are SEHNR and FQNEAQ (reference sequence). CDR3 length equals 15 residues.

As for this clone: A read error may produce the germline difference seen at one junction end. This chain links TRBV7-9 with TRBJ2-7; D remains ambiguous. The CDR3 extends over 12 amino acids. CDR1 is SEHNR, CDR2 FQNEAQ, per germline (reference sequence). In DNA, the CDR3 is TGTTCCAGCAGCCCATCGACTCTCGAGCAGTACTTC. Its translation is CSSSPSTLEQYF.

The rearrangement joins TRBV9 to TRBJ1-2, with D unresolved. This CDR3 region has 13 residues. Trimming removed 0 bases at V and 3 bases at J, with 6 bases between. Germline V gene data show CDR1 as SGDLS and CDR2 as YYNGEE. The CDR3, as DNA: TGTGCCAGCAGCGTAGGCGGATACTATGGCTACACCTTC. It is translated as CASSVGGYYGYTF.

The chain links TRBV4-3 to TRBJ2-7; 8 positions agree with TRBD2. CDR3 size: 14 residues. Germline-derived CDR1 and CDR2 are LGHNA and YSLEER. The trim removed 6 bases at V and 3 bases at J, leaving 7 bases unmatched. CDR3 residues: CASSASGRRYEQYF. The CDR3 DNA sequence: TGCGCCAGCAGTGCCAGCGGGAGACGCTACGAGCAGTACTTC.

This chain links TRBV11-2 with TRBJ2-7, with a tentative D call TRBD1 (6 bases). In germline, CDR1 is SGHAT, CDR2 FQNNGV. This CDR3 is 14 amino acids long. V lost 5 bases to trimming and J lost 7 bases, with 18 bases between them. CDR3 coding DNA: TGTGCCAGCAGCCGATCTTGGGGGCCGGGGGAGCAGTACTTC. This sequence encodes CASSRSWGPGEQYF.

The rearrangement uses TRBV9 and TRBJ1-2, with 7 bases lining up with TRBD1. Per the germline V gene, CDR1 is SGDLS and CDR2 is YYNGEE. The CDR3 totals 16 residues. Trimming removed 1 base from V and 2 bases from J; junction bases left unmatched: 8. The CDR3 nucleotides are TGTGCCAGCAGCGTACGAACAGGGGCGGGAAACTATGGCTACACCTTC. Its protein product is CASSVRTGAGNYGYTF.

The V gene is TRBV6-5, the J gene TRBJ2-1; TRBD2 agrees at 9 bases. The germline gives CDR1 MNHEY, CDR2 SVGAGI. V dropped 4 bases and J dropped 4; count of bases not matched to a gene: 5. This CDR3 is built from 15 residues. The CDR3: CASSSYLAGYNEQFF. The CDR3 DNA follows: TGTGCCAGCAGTTCCTACCTAGCGGGGTACAATGAGCAGTTCTTC.

The chain is built from TRBV19 and TRBJ1-2; possibly TRBD1 for D (5 bases). Trimming shortened V by 3 bases and J by 5 bases, and 10 bases separated the two germline ends. The CDR3 runs to 13 residues. Germline V lookup: CDR1 LNHDA, CDR2 SQIVND (reference sequence). This chain's CDR3 is CASSIEGTYGYTF. CDR3 DNA: TGTGCCAGTAGTATTGAAGGGACTTATGGCTACACCTTC.

The chain employs TRBV9 and TRBJ2-7, with a tentative D call TRBD2 (6 bases). Per the germline V gene, CDR1 is SGDLS and CDR2 is YYNGEE. This CDR3 is built from 16 residues. V was shortened by 4 bases and J by 3 bases, with 20 bases between the two germline ends. This CDR3 is CASSPRGGGPFYEQYF. The CDR3, as DNA: TGTGCCAGCAGCCCGCGGGGCGGAGGGCCCTTCTACGAGCAGTACTTC.

The table lists this clone with a few counts. The gene calls are TRBV7-9 and TRBJ2-6, with 7 bases lining up with TRBD1. The germline V gene has CDR1 SEHNR and CDR2 FQNEAQ (reference sequence). The CDR3 loop spans 16 amino acids. After removal of 4 bases from V and 2 bases from J, the junction contained 5 bases not matched to a gene. CDR3 protein: CASSSAQGAGANVLTF. The CDR3 nucleotides read TGTGCCAGCAGCTCAGCTCAGGGGGCTGGGGCCAACGTCCTGACTTTC.

The CDR3 DNA reads TGTGCCAGCAGTGGGAATAGCGGGATGGAAGAGACCCAGTACTTC. Translating gives CASSGNSGMEETQYF. The rearrangement links TRBV2 to TRBJ2-5, with TRBD2 identical over 8 bases. Looked up from germline, CDR1 is SNHLY and CDR2 is FYNNEI. V lost 4 bases, J lost 3 bases, and 7 bases stayed unmatched. This CDR3 comprises 15 residues.